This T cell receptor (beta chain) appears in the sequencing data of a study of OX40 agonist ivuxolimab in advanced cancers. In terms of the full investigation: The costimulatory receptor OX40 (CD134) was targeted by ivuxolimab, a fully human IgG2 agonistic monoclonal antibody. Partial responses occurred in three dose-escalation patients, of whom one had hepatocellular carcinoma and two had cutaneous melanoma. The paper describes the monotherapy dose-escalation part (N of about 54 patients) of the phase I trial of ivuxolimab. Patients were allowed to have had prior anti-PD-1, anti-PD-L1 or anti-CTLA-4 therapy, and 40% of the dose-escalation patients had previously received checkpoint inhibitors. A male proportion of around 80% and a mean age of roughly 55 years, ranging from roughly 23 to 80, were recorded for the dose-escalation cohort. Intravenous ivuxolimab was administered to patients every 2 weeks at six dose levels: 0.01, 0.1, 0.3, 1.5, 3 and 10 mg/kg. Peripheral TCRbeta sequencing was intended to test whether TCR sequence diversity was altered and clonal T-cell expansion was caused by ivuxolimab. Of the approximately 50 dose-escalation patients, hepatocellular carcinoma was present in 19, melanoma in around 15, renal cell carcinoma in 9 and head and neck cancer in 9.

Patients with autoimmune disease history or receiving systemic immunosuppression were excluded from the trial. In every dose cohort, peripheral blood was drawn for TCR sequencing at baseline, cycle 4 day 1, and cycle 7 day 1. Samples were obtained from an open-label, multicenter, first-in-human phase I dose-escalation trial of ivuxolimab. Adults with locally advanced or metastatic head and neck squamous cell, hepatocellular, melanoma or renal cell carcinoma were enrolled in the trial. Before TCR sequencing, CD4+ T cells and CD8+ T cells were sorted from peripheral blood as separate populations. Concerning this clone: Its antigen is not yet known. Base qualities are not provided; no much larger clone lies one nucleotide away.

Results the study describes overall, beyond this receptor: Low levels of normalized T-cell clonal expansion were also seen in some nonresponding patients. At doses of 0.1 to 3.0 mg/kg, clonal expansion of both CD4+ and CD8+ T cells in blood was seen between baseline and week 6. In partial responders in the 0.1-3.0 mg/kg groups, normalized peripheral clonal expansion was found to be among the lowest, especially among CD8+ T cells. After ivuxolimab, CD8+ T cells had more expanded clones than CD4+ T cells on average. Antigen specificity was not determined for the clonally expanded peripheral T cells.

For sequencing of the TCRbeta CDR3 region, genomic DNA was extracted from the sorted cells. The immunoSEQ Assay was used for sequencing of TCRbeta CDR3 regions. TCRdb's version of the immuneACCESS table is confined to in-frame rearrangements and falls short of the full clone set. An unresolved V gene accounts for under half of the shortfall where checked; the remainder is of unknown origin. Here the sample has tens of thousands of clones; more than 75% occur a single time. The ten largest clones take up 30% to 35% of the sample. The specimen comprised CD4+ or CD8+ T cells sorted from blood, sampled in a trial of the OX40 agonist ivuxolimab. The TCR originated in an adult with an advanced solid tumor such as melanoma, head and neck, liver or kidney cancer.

The CDR3 is CASSQDAPNTGGSTEAFF. The DNA sequence reads TGCGCCAGCAGCCAAGATGCCCCAAACACAGGGGGCAGCACTGAAGCTTTCTTT. The rearrangement joined TRBV4-1 to TRBJ1-1, with 9 bases matching TRBD1. CDR1 and CDR2 were assigned from the germline V gene as MGHRA and YSYEKL. From its cysteine to its phenylalanine, the CDR3 spans 18 amino acids. Only CDR3 DNA is held: 54 bases, read in frame from base 1. Ends trimmed: V by 0 bases, J by 4 bases; bases unmatched to a gene: 12.